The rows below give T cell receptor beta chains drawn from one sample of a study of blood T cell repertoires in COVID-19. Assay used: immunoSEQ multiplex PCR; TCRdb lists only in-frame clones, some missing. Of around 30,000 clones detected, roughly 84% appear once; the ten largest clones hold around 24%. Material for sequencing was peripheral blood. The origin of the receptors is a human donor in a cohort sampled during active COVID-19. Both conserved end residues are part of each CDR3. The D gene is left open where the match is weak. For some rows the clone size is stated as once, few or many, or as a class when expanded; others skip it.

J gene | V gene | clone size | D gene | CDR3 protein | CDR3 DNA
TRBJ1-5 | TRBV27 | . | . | CASSLYGGAGAYSNQPQHF | TGTGCCAGCAGTTTATATGGGGGCGCAGGGGCGTATAGCAATCAGCCCCAGCATTTT
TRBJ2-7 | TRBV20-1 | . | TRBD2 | CSASPAGGPYEQYF | TGCAGTGCTAGTCCCGCGGGAGGGCCTTACGAGCAGTACTTC
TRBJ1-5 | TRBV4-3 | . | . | CASSQGGGSNQPQHF | TGCGCCAGCAGCCAAGGGGGGGGTAGCAATCAGCCCCAGCATTTT
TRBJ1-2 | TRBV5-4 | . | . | CASSTYRTAYGYTF | TGTGCCAGCAGCACATACAGGACAGCCTATGGCTACACCTTC
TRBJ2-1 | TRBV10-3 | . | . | CAISETVHEQFF | TGTGCCATCAGTGAGACGGTTCATGAGCAGTTCTTC
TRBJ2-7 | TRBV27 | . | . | CASSLIADNEQYF | TGTGCCAGCAGTTTAATTGCGGACAACGAGCAGTACTTC
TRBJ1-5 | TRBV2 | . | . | CASHRESNQPQHF | TGTGCCAGCCACAGGGAGAGCAATCAGCCCCAGCATTTT
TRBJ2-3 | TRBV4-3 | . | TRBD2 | CASSPSGGDYTDTQYF | TGCGCCAGCTCCCCATCGGGGGGAGACTACACAGATACGCAGTATTTT
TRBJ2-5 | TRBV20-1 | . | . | CSAGSGTQYF | TGCAGTGCTGGAAGCGGGACCCAGTACTTC
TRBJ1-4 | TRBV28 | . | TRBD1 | CASRSDRATNEKLFF | TGTGCCAGCAGATCCGACAGGGCCACTAATGAAAAACTGTTTTTT
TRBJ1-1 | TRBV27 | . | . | CASSWGGFRENTEAFF | TGTGCCAGCAGCTGGGGGGGGTTCAGGGAGAACACTGAAGCTTTCTTT
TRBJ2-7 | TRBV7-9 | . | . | CASSYPFSSGSYEQYF | TGTGCCAGCAGCTACCCTTTTTCTTCGGGGTCCTACGAGCAGTACTTC
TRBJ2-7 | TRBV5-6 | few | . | CASGQGGPPYEQYF | TGTGCCAGCGGACAGGGAGGGCCCCCCTACGAGCAGTACTTC
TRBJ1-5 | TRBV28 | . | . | CASSPPTDQPQHF | TGTGCCAGCAGTCCCCCGACAGATCAGCCCCAGCATTTT
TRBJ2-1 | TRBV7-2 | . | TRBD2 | CASSPPLREDEQFF | TGTGCCAGCAGCCCCCCTCTGCGGGAGGATGAGCAGTTCTTC
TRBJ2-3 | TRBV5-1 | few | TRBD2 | CASSLNPSGSGDTQYF | TGCGCCAGCAGCTTGAATCCTAGCGGGAGCGGGGATACGCAGTATTTT
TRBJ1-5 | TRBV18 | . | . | CASSPRTASNSNQPQHF | TGTGCCAGCTCACCAAGGACAGCCTCAAACAGCAATCAGCCCCAGCATTTT
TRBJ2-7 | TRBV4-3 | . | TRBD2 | CASSPLAGALNEQYF | TGCGCCAGCAGCCCCCTCGCGGGAGCCCTGAACGAGCAGTACTTC
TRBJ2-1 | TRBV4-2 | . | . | CASSQSVTSHNEQFF | TGTGCCAGCAGCCAATCTGTTACAAGTCACAATGAGCAGTTCTTC
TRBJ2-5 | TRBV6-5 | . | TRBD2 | CASSYSLAGDTQYF | TGTGCCAGCAGTTACTCTCTAGCGGGAGACACCCAGTACTTC
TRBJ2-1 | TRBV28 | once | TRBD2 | CASRRPGTSYNEQFF | TGTGCCAGCAGGCGTCCCGGGACTAGTTACAATGAGCAGTTCTTC
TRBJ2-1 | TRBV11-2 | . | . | CASSQGGGGIYNEQFF | TGTGCCAGCAGCCAGGGAGGGGGGGGTATTTACAATGAGCAGTTCTTC
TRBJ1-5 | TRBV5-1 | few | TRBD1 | CASSLGPTGTSNQPQHF | TGCGCCAGCAGCTTGGGTCCGACAGGGACGAGCAATCAGCCCCAGCATTTT
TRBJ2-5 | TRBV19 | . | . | CASRGGGETQYF | TGTGCCAGTAGAGGGGGAGGGGAGACCCAGTACTTC
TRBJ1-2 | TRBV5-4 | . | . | CASSLWGSGGYTF | TGTGCCAGCAGCTTATGGGGCTCCGGTGGCTACACCTTC
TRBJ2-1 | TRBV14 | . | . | CASSRADEQFF | TGTGCCAGCAGCCGTGCGGATGAGCAGTTCTTC
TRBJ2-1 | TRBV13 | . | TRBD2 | CASRQSSGGAIEQFF | TGTGCCAGCAGGCAGAGTAGCGGGGGGGCCATTGAGCAGTTCTTC
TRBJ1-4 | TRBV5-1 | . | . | CASSLESGGSLFF | TGCGCCAGCAGCTTGGAGTCAGGAGGCTCACTGTTTTTT
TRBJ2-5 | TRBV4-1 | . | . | CASSQAQVVETQYF | TGCGCCAGCAGCCAAGCCCAGGTAGTGGAGACCCAGTACTTC
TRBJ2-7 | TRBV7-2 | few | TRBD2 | CASSTSGTSGTQYF | TGTGCCAGCAGCACTTCCGGGACTAGCGGGACGCAGTACTTC
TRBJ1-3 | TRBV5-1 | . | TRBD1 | CASSPGTGRNTIYF | TGCGCCAGCAGCCCCGGGACAGGGCGAAACACCATATATTTT
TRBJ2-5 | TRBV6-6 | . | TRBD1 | CASSYPRQGVQETQYF | TGTGCCAGCAGTTACCCTAGACAGGGGGTCCAAGAGACCCAGTACTTC
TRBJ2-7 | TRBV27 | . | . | CASSLSRLGSHPLYEQYF | TGTGCCAGCAGTTTATCGCGGTTAGGAAGCCACCCCCTCTACGAGCAGTACTTC
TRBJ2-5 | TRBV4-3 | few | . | CASSQHREETQYF | TGCGCCAGCAGCCAGCACAGGGAAGAGACCCAGTACTTC
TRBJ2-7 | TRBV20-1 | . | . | CSAILRYEQYF | TGCAGTGCTATTTTGCGATACGAGCAGTACTTC
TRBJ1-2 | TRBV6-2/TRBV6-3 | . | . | CASSQSREGYGYTF | TGTGCCAGCAGCCAGTCCAGGGAGGGCTATGGCTACACCTTC
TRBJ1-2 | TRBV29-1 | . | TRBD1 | CSAPGTADGYTF | TGCAGCGCCCCAGGGACAGCGGATGGCTACACCTTC
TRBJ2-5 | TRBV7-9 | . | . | CASSPAASQETQYF | TGTGCCAGCAGCCCGGCAGCTAGCCAAGAGACCCAGTACTTC
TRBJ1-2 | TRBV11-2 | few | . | CASSRPGGVYGYTF | TGTGCCAGCAGCAGACCCGGGGGGGTCTATGGCTACACCTTC
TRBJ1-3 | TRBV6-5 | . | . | CASSLGASGNTIYF | TGTGCCAGCAGTTTGGGGGCTTCTGGAAACACCATATATTTT
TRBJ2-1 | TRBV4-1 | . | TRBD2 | CASSQLTSGGWYEQFF | TGCGCCAGCAGCCAACTTACTAGCGGGGGGTGGTATGAGCAGTTCTTC
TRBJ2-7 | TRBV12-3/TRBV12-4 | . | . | CASSLVTVYEQYF | TGTGCCAGCAGTTTAGTGACAGTTTACGAGCAGTACTTC